This T cell receptor (beta chain) comes out of a study of vaccination and CD4 T cells after COVID-19. At the level of the study: Six men and four women formed the convalescents, two being Hispanic. General study results and limits: Relatively few convalescent patients and no early post-infection timepoints were analyzed. Convalescent patients' clones that were vaccine-specific were spike mono-reactive in 304 of 307 cases.

The Oncomine TCR Beta short-read assay was applied to DNA of cultured CD4+ T cells. Genomic DNA was extracted from cultured CD4+ T cells. Each CDR3 protein gets one entry after TCRdb re-called the PCR reads with MiXCR. The sample lists more than 15,000 distinct CDR3 sequences; about half were seen once. Trimming removed 2 bases from V and 0 bases from J, with 8 bases in between. The CDR3 is 14 amino acids. CDR1 is SGHVS and CDR2 is FQNEAQ in the germline V gene. Comment on this clonotype: Its antigen is unidentified.

Time point described: late sampling 161 to 241 days after vaccination in a few convalescent patients. Regarding treatment: roughly 10-day PBMC culture with coronavirus spike peptide pools or control peptides (ViraFEST assay). V usage is TRBV7-8 and J usage is TRBJ2-7, with a weak D call TRBD2 (6 bases). The source of this sequence is a human donor who had recovered from COVID-19. The starting material was CD4+ T cells from blood, cultured in vitro, obtained about 7 months after SARS-CoV-2 vaccination. The CDR3 region is CASSLLADSYEQYF. The CDR3 region has the DNA TGTGCCAGCAGCTTATTAGCGGACTCCTACGAGCAGTACTTC.